Below are 24 T cell receptor beta chains sequenced from a single sample in a study of T cells in Graves' hyperthyroidism and ophthalmopathy. From RNA transcripts, TCR beta CDR3 regions were amplified. In the first-round RT-PCR of the TCR CDR3, the HTBI primer set was used. TCRdb reanalysed the multiplex PCR reads using MiXCR and keeps one entry per CDR3 protein. The sample contains over 650,000 distinct CDR3 sequences, 16% of which appear only once. Source material: blood. Every receptor here comes from a man younger than 30 with Graves' hyperthyroidism.

There are a few counts of this clonotype. V gene TRBV9 combines with J gene TRBJ2-7; D may correspond to TRBD1 or TRBD2 (6 bases each). Trimming removed 3 bases from V and 1 base from J, with 14 bases in between. The V gene's germline CDR1 is SGDLS and CDR2 YYNGEE. This CDR3 spans 15 amino acids. As DNA, the CDR3 is TGTGCCAGCAGCGAGGGGGGTTCACTTTCCTACGAGCAGTACTTC. Amino acid sequence: CASSEGGSLSYEQYF.

The sample holds a few counts of this clonotype. The chain joins TRBV20-1 to TRBJ2-1; 14 nucleotides agree with TRBD2. CDR3 length: 16 residues. The V and J ends lost 0 bases and 10 bases, in that order; junction bases with no gene match: 8. Looked up from germline, CDR1 is DFQATT and CDR2 is SNEGSKA (reference sequence). The DNA for the CDR3 is TGCAGTGCTAGAGAAAGACTAGCGGGAGGGCCATGGGAGCAGTTCTTC. It encodes CSARERLAGGPWEQFF.

J is TRBJ1-1 and V is TRBV5-1; 8 bases map to TRBD1. Unmatched junction bases numbered 4, after V lost 5 bases and J lost 1 base. This CDR3 has 14 residues. The V gene's germline CDR1 is SGHRS and CDR2 YFSETQ. The CDR3 DNA follows: TGCGCCAGCAGGGTGACAGGGGCGAACACTGAAGCTTTCTTT. This translates into CASRVTGANTEAFF.

This clonotype has only a few counts. V is TRBV20-1 and J is TRBJ1-4; 9 positions match TRBD1. Germline V gene lookup returns CDR1 DFQATT and CDR2 SNEGSKA (reference sequence). CDR3 length: 14 residues. Losses at the gene ends were 3 bases for V and 6 bases for J; bases not matched to a gene: 5. CDR3 region: CSARWGQGDEKLFF. The CDR3 region has the DNA TGCAGTGCTAGGTGGGGACAGGGAGATGAAAAACTGTTTTTT.

This clonotype came up a few times. This rearrangement joins TRBV10-1 to TRBJ2-2; 12 bases line up with TRBD2. The trim removed 3 bases at V and 3 bases at J, leaving 2 bases unmatched. There are 16 residues in the CDR3. The germline V gene has CDR1 WNHNN and CDR2 SYGVQD (reference sequence). CDR3 DNA: TGCGCCAGCAGTGACCTAGCGGGAGGGGACACCGGGGAGCTGTTTTTT. Its translation is CASSDLAGGDTGELFF.

This clonotype was counted many times. This chain connects TRBV7-2 to TRBJ2-7, with TRBD2 matching over 14 bases. Germline values: CDR1 SGHTA, CDR2 FQGNSA. Trimming took 1 base from V and 3 from J; bases not matched to a gene: 2. The CDR3 runs to 16 residues. The CDR3 here is CASSLGGLAGVYEQYF. In DNA form, the CDR3 reads TGTGCCAGCAGCTTAGGGGGACTAGCGGGAGTCTACGAGCAGTACTTC. Full variable domain (rest looked up from reference TRBV7-2 and TRBJ2-7): GAGVSQSPSNKVTEKGKDVELRCDPISGHTALYWYRQSLGQGLEFLIYFQGNSAPDKSGLPSDRFSAERTGGSVSTLTIQRTQQEDSAVYLCASSLGGLAGVYEQYFGPGTRLTVT.

This clonotype came up a few times. The rearrangement uses TRBV9 and TRBJ2-5, with TRBD2 matching over 11 bases. V trimming: 0 bases; J trimming: 0 bases; junction bases outside the gene matches: 7. The CDR3 sequence is 18 residues long. Germline V gene sequence: CDR1 SGDLS, CDR2 YYNGEE. For the CDR3, the DNA is TGTGCCAGCAGCGTAGGGCTAGCGGGAGGAAGTAACCAAGAGACCCAGTACTTC. Protein product: CASSVGLAGGSNQETQYF.

The sample holds many counts of this clonotype. J is TRBJ2-1 and V is TRBV28, with TRBD1 as a possible D gene (8 bases). V lost 5 bases and J lost 9, with 11 bases in between. Germline CDR1 MDHEN, CDR2 SYDVKM. CDR3 size: 12 residues. The chain's CDR3 is CASSTGGGEQFF. In DNA form, the CDR3 reads TGTGCCAGCAGTACAGGGGGGGGTGAGCAGTTCTTC. The full variable domain, with the rest looked up from reference TRBV28 and TRBJ2-1, is DVKVTQSSRYLVKRTGEKVFLECVQDMDHENMFWYRQDPGLGLRLIYFSYDVKMKEKGDIPEGYSVSREKKERFSLILESASTNQTSMYLCASSTGGGEQFFGPGTRLTVL.

This clonotype came up many times. CDR3 DNA: TGTGCCAGCAGCCAAGAAGCGGGAGTAGCGGACACCGGGGAGCTGTTTTTT. It encodes CASSQEAGVADTGELFF. The chain combines TRBV14 with TRBJ2-2; 8 positions agree with TRBD2. Germline V CDR1 and CDR2: SGHDN, FVKESK. The V segment lost 0 bases and the J segment 3 bases; nucleotides outside the gene matches: 6. This CDR3 comprises 17 residues.

This chain uses TRBV7-2 with TRBJ1-2, with 7 bases lining up with TRBD1. This CDR3 spans 13 amino acids. Germline CDR1 is SGHTA and CDR2 is FQGNSA. J was trimmed by 6 bases and V by 5 bases; bases with no gene match: 6. CDR3: CASSPDRANGYTF. The CDR3 DNA sequence: TGTGCCAGCAGCCCCGACAGGGCGAATGGCTACACCTTC. The full variable domain, in which reference TRBV7-2 and TRBJ1-2 provide the parts outside the CDR3, is GAGVSQSPSNKVTEKGKDVELRCDPISGHTALYWYRQSLGQGLEFLIYFQGNSAPDKSGLPSDRFSAERTGGSVSTLTIQRTQQEDSAVYLCASSPDRANGYTFGSGTRLTVV.

This clonotype appeared many times. J is TRBJ1-5 and V is TRBV28; D may be TRBD1 (5 bases). The CDR3 extends over 14 amino acids. Germline CDR1 and CDR2: MDHEN and SYDVKM. V gave up 10 bases and J gave up 0 bases, with 13 bases separating them. CDR3 DNA sequence: TGTGCCACCCGCCGGGGGTATAGCAATCAGCCCCAGCATTTT. Its translation is CATRRGYSNQPQHF.

Of note for this clonotype: This may come from a read error, since a much larger clone is one base off. V and J are TRBV7-9 and TRBJ1-1; D unclear. The V gene lost 1 base and the J gene lost 1 base, with 10 bases spanning the gap. This CDR3 has 15 amino acids. Germline CDR1 SEHNR, CDR2 FQNEAQ (reference sequence). CDR3 sequence: CASSLGVTKNTEAFF. CDR3 nucleotides: TGTGCCAGCAGCTTAGGCGTGACGAAGAACACTGAAGCTTTCTTT.

V gene TRBV6-1 combines with J gene TRBJ2-7; TRBD2 aligns across 8 bases. Germline V lookup: CDR1 MNHNS, CDR2 SASEGT. Trimming removed 7 bases from V and 3 bases from J; junction bases left unmatched: 14. This CDR3 comprises 16 residues. The CDR3: CASTSGGTRANYEQYF. For the CDR3, the DNA is TGTGCCAGCACCTCGGGCGGGACTAGAGCCAACTACGAGCAGTACTTC.

This chain uses TRBV6-1 with TRBJ2-3; a possible D gene is TRBD2 (6 bases). The CDR3 spans 15 residues. Deletions cut 6 bases from V and 3 bases from J, with 16 bases between. Germline assignment: CDR1 MNHNS and CDR2 SASEGT. This chain's CDR3 is CASSSRLDGTDTQYF. In DNA, the CDR3 is TGTGCCAGCAGCTCACGACTAGACGGTACAGATACGCAGTATTTT.

This clonotype was seen ten or more times. The rearrangement uses TRBV7-2 and TRBJ2-5; D unresolved. Germline CDR1 SGHTA, CDR2 FQGNSA. The CDR3 has 19 residues. V shed 2 bases and J shed 3 bases, with 25 bases lying between them. The CDR3 sequence: CASSLSFSNGRVKEETQYF. The CDR3 DNA reads as TGTGCCAGCAGCTTATCTTTCTCCAACGGCAGAGTAAAAGAAGAGACCCAGTACTTC.

This clonotype was counted ten times or more. CDR3 in amino acids: CSADHRLDGEQYF. Written as DNA, the CDR3 is TGCAGTGCTGACCATCGACTAGACGGCGAGCAGTACTTC. The J gene is TRBJ2-7, the V gene TRBV20-1; possibly TRBD2 for D (6 bases). The CDR3 consists of 13 residues. V dropped 5 bases and J dropped 6 bases, with 17 bases sitting between them. Germline V gene data show CDR1 as DFQATT and CDR2 as SNEGSKA (reference sequence).

The chain is built from TRBV27 and TRBJ1-4; 7 nucleotides agree with TRBD1. V gave up 5 bases and J gave up 7 bases; unmatched junction bases: 7. The CDR3 contains 14 residues. CDR1 and CDR2 (germline): MNHEY, SMNVEV (reference sequence). In DNA, the CDR3 is TGTGCCAGCAGTGAAACAGGGGCTCCTGAAAAACTGTTTTTT. It is translated as CASSETGAPEKLFF.

Many counts were recorded for this clonotype. The chain links TRBV12-3 or TRBV12-4 to TRBJ2-2; D may be TRBD1 (6 bases). Trimming took 4 bases from V and 6 from J, leaving 9 bases between them. The CDR3 is 13 residues long. The CDR3 is CASSSQGSGELFF. CDR3 DNA sequence: TGTGCCAGCAGTTCTCAGGGGTCCGGGGAGCTGTTTTTT.

Ten or more counts support this clonotype. The genes are TRBV6-2 or TRBV6-3 and TRBJ1-2; D perhaps matches TRBD1 (5 bases). Trimming took off 6 bases at V and 8 bases at J, with 16 bases between the two ends. Looked up from germline, CDR1 is MNHEY and CDR2 is SVGEGT. The CDR3 loop spans 13 amino acids. The CDR3 DNA reads as TGTGCCAGCAGCTCCCAACCGTGGGGCGGCTACACCTTC. Its protein is CASSSQPWGGYTF.

The chain carries TRBV7-3 and TRBJ1-1, with D maybe TRBD1 (6 bases). With 2 bases removed from V and 5 bases from J, the gap between germline ends came to 15 bases. Germline V gene sequence: CDR1 SGHTA, CDR2 FQGTGA. CDR3 length equals 15 residues. The CDR3 DNA follows: TGTGCCAGCAGCTTAGATAACAGGGATGGGACTGAAGCTTTCTTT. Translation gives CASSLDNRDGTEAFF.

This clonotype was found a few times. The chain employs TRBV24-1 and TRBJ2-2; D might be TRBD1 or TRBD2, each matching 5 bases. V was cut by 7 bases and J by 1 base, with 9 bases left in between. Germline values: CDR1 KGHDR, CDR2 SFDVKD. The CDR3 length is 14 residues. CDR3 DNA sequence: TGTGCCACCAGAGGGACGCTGAACACCGGGGAGCTGTTTTTT. Residues: CATRGTLNTGELFF.

The chain combines TRBV12-3 or TRBV12-4 with TRBJ1-1, with unresolved D. The CDR3 has 13 amino acids. Deletions cut 5 bases from V and 6 bases from J, with 13 bases between. DNA for the CDR3: TGTGCCAGCAGTCAGAATAGTATCCCTGAAGCTTTCTTT. Protein sequence: CASSQNSIPEAFF.

This clonotype showed up many times. The rearrangement joins TRBV3-1 to TRBJ2-5; no clear D. Trimming pared 3 bases from V and 2 bases from J, leaving 4 bases between. The CDR3 consists of 12 residues. In germline, CDR1 is LGHDT, CDR2 YNNKEL (reference sequence). The CDR3 reads CASSQIQETQYF. The DNA for the CDR3 is TGTGCCAGCAGCCAGATACAAGAGACCCAGTACTTC.

In regard to this clonotype: The conserved phenylalanine or tryptophan is not found at the CDR3 terminus, so this likely reflects a read error. This chain joins TRBV28 and TRBJ2-7; 11 bases fit TRBD1. The CDR3 runs 13 residues. Germline V gene lookup returns CDR1 MDHEN and CDR2 SYDVKM. After removal of 11 bases from V and 3 bases from J, the junction contained 6 bases not matched to a gene. Written as DNA, the CDR3 is TGTGCCTGCGGCGGGACAGGGGGCTACGAGCAGTACTCC. Protein product: CACGGTGGYEQYS.